Listed below are T cell receptor beta chains from one sample, sequenced in a study of blood T cell repertoires in COVID-19. Clones were read by immunoSEQ multiplex PCR, and TCRdb kept only the in-frame ones, dropping some. Of approximately 25,000 clones listed, roughly 77% are singletons. Sequencing was done on a sample of peripheral blood. These receptor sequences come from a woman in her sixties or seventies with COVID-19, enrolled during active disease. CDR3s include the opening cysteine and the closing phenylalanine or tryptophan. The D gene is left open where the match is weak. The listing skips clone size in some rows; elsewhere it reads once, few, many or a size class.

size,V,D,J,CDR3,DNA
.,TRBV11-2,.,TRBJ1-2,CASSLDSARASYGYTF,TGTGCCAGCAGCTTAGATTCTGCCAGGGCCTCCTATGGCTACACCTTC
.,TRBV7-8,TRBD1,TRBJ2-3,CASSLDRGYTDTQYF,TGTGCCAGCAGCTTAGACAGGGGCTACACAGATACGCAGTATTTT
.,TRBV5-1,.,TRBJ1-4,CASRRGGNEKLFF,TGCGCCAGCAGGAGGGGGGGTAATGAAAAACTGTTTTTT
.,TRBV18,TRBD2,TRBJ2-1,CASSTGTSGRGNEQFF,TGTGCCAGCTCAACTGGGACTAGCGGGAGAGGGAATGAGCAGTTCTTC
.,TRBV19,.,TRBJ1-2,CASSYSHRDYGYTF,TGTGCCAGTAGTTACTCGCATCGGGACTATGGCTACACCTTC
once,TRBV5-1,.,TRBJ2-4,CASSLDVGAKNIQYF,TGCGCCAGCAGCTTGGATGTCGGAGCCAAAAACATTCAGTACTTC
once,TRBV6-5,TRBD1,TRBJ1-2,CASRPNRGDHGYTF,TGTGCCAGCAGGCCTAACAGGGGCGATCATGGCTACACCTTC
.,TRBV19,TRBD2,TRBJ2-6,CASSPGLAGGLSGANVLTF,TGTGCCAGTAGTCCAGGACTAGCGGGGGGACTCTCTGGGGCCAACGTCCTGACTTTC
.,TRBV5-1,.,TRBJ1-1,CASSPGGAMWTEAFF,TGCGCCAGCAGCCCCGGGGGGGCCATGTGGACTGAAGCTTTCTTT
.,TRBV28,.,TRBJ1-2,CASSQGGTPLSYTF,TGTGCCAGCAGCCAAGGAGGGACCCCCCTGAGTTACACCTTC
once,TRBV5-1,.,TRBJ2-7,CASSLDGGSYEQYF,TGCGCCAGCAGCTTGGATGGGGGGTCCTACGAGCAGTACTTC
.,TRBV19,TRBD2,TRBJ2-2,CASSIGTSGVGPGELFF,TGTGCCAGTAGTATCGGGACTAGCGGAGTGGGGCCCGGGGAGCTGTTTTTT
once,TRBV5-6,TRBD1,TRBJ1-2,CASSSNRGRRGYTF,TGTGCCAGCAGCTCCAACAGGGGACGAAGGGGCTACACCTTC
.,TRBV6-6,.,TRBJ2-2,CASSRQVPNTGELFF,TGTGCCAGCAGTAGACAGGTTCCCAACACCGGGGAGCTGTTTTTT
once,TRBV5-4,TRBD2,TRBJ2-2,CASSASGRAATGELFF,TGTGCCAGCAGCGCTAGCGGGAGGGCCGCCACCGGGGAGCTGTTTTTT
.,TRBV5-1,.,TRBJ1-2,CASSLNRDTANYGYTF,TGCGCCAGCAGCTTGAACCGGGACACCGCTAACTATGGCTACACCTTC
.,TRBV5-1,.,TRBJ1-2,CASSLGAGEGYTF,TGCGCCAGCAGCTTGGGGGCAGGTGAGGGCTACACCTTC
.,TRBV19,.,TRBJ1-5,CASSSQDRNQPQHF,TGTGCCAGTAGTTCGCAAGACAGGAATCAGCCCCAGCATTTT
once,TRBV5-1,TRBD2,TRBJ2-7,CASSRDLAGLEQYF,TGCGCCAGCAGCCGAGACTTAGCGGGGCTTGAGCAGTACTTC
.,TRBV2,TRBD1,TRBJ1-5,CASSSGQGTQPQHF,TGTGCCAGCAGTTCCGGACAGGGTACTCAGCCCCAGCATTTT
.,TRBV6-4,TRBD2,TRBJ2-3,CASSAAASGGHTDTQYF,TGTGCCAGCAGTGCCGCTGCTAGCGGGGGGCACACAGATACGCAGTATTTT
.,TRBV7-7,TRBD2,TRBJ2-1,CASSLGSSGGEQFF,TGTGCTAGCAGCTTAGGGTCTAGCGGGGGGGAGCAGTTCTTC
.,TRBV5-1,TRBD1,TRBJ1-2,CASSSAGTGRNGYTF,TGCGCCAGCAGCTCCGCCGGGACAGGGCGGAATGGCTACACCTTC
.,TRBV15,TRBD1,TRBJ2-7,CATSNPRQGISYEQYF,TGTGCCACCAGCAACCCTCGACAGGGGATTTCCTACGAGCAGTACTTC
few,TRBV25-1,.,TRBJ1-2,CASRAGGDNYGYTF,TGTGCCAGCAGAGCTGGCGGCGATAACTATGGCTACACCTTC
.,TRBV7-9,.,TRBJ2-7,CASSPGQLYEQYF,TGTGCCAGCAGCCCCGGACAGTTGTACGAGCAGTACTTC
.,TRBV5-4,TRBD2,TRBJ2-5,CASSSPRGGEETQYF,TGTGCCAGCAGCTCCCCCCGGGGGGGCGAGGAGACCCAGTACTTC
.,TRBV18,TRBD1,TRBJ1-4,CASSLQGRTEKLFF,TGTGCCAGCTCGCTACAGGGGCGGACTGAAAAACTGTTTTTT
.,TRBV6-2/TRBV6-3,.,TRBJ2-7,CASSTLHRGGRYEQYF,TGTGCCAGCAGTACCCTCCACAGGGGAGGCCGGTACGAGCAGTACTTC
few,TRBV7-2,.,TRBJ2-2,CASSLPANTGELFF,TGTGCCAGCAGCTTACCGGCGAACACCGGGGAGCTGTTTTTT
.,TRBV5-6,TRBD1,TRBJ1-2,CASSFDRDYGYTF,TGTGCCAGCAGTTTTGACAGGGACTATGGCTACACCTTC
.,TRBV5-1,.,TRBJ1-1,CASSSSRNSNTEAFF,TGCGCCAGCAGCAGTTCGAGGAACTCTAACACTGAAGCTTTCTTT
.,TRBV6-5,TRBD2,TRBJ2-1,CASSYSTSGTYNEQFF,TGTGCCAGCAGTTACTCGACTAGCGGGACCTACAATGAGCAGTTCTTC
.,TRBV10-2,.,TRBJ1-2,CASSESKGLYGYTF,TGCGCCAGCAGTGAGTCAAAGGGACTCTATGGCTACACCTTC
.,TRBV10-3,.,TRBJ1-1,CAISERAGEAFF,TGTGCCATCAGTGAGAGGGCAGGGGAGGCTTTCTTT
.,TRBV6-5,.,TRBJ2-3,CASTGGADTQYF,TGTGCCAGCACGGGCGGGGCAGATACGCAGTATTTT
few,TRBV19,.,TRBJ1-2,CASSYRAGLIDYGYTF,TGTGCCAGTAGTTACCGGGCAGGGTTAATAGACTATGGCTACACCTTC
.,TRBV19,TRBD1,TRBJ2-7,CASSIGTGTYEQYF,TGTGCCAGTAGTATCGGGACAGGGACCTACGAGCAGTACTTC
few,TRBV11-1,TRBD1,TRBJ1-1,CASSFRSGQGGTEAFF,TGTGCCAGCAGCTTTCGGTCTGGACAGGGAGGGACTGAAGCTTTCTTT
.,TRBV27,.,TRBJ1-1,CASSPHHGGTEAFF,TGTGCCAGCAGTCCCCATCACGGAGGGACTGAAGCTTTCTTT
.,TRBV6-6,.,TRBJ1-2,CASSQRGGDYGYTF,TGTGCCAGCAGTCAAAGGGGAGGGGACTATGGCTACACCTTC
.,TRBV11-1,.,TRBJ2-1,CASSFSYNEQFF,TGTGCCAGCAGCTTTTCATACAATGAGCAGTTCTTC
.,TRBV3-1/TRBV3-2,.,TRBJ2-1,CASSQGRSSYNEQFF,TGTGCCAGCAGCCAGGGGAGGTCCTCCTACAATGAGCAGTTCTTC
.,TRBV7-2,TRBD1,TRBJ1-5,CASSPLTGVPNQPQHF,TGTGCCAGCAGCCCCCTTACAGGGGTCCCCAATCAGCCCCAGCATTTT
.,TRBV18,TRBD2,TRBJ2-5,CASSTLAGGLRGTETQYF,TGTGCCAGCTCAACACTAGCGGGAGGCCTGAGGGGAACGGAGACCCAGTACTTC